This T cell receptor (beta chain) was captured by sequencing in a study of T cells in Graves' hyperthyroidism and ophthalmopathy. Study summary: Peripheral blood was taken when the disease was first diagnosed, before any treatment began.

Per the germline V gene, CDR1 is MNHNS and CDR2 is SASEGT. The V and J ends lost 0 bases and 4 bases, in that order; junction bases with no gene match: 11. CDR3 size: 20 residues. The TCR beta CDR3 regions underwent amplification using RNA transcripts as the source. RT-PCR in the first round (using the HTBI primer set) targeted the TCR CDR3. TCRdb reprocessed the multiplex PCR reads via MiXCR and lists one record per CDR3 protein. The repertoire includes about 500,000 distinct CDR3 sequences, approximately 15% of them detected once, and 15% to 20% sits in the top ten. There are many counts of this clonotype.

This chain connects TRBV6-1 to TRBJ2-2; the match to TRBD2 covers 13 bases. This TCR was sampled from a woman between 18 and 29 years old with Graves' hyperthyroidism. Sequencing was done on a sample of blood. This chain's CDR3 is CASSEAPVLAGGLGTGELFF. CDR3 in DNA: TGTGCCAGCAGTGAAGCGCCAGTACTAGCGGGAGGGTTGGGCACCGGGGAGCTGTTTTTT.